This T cell receptor beta chain was recovered during a study of a mutant IDH1 vaccine in newly diagnosed glioma. Study as a whole: There were eight vaccinations for patients, given in weeks 1, 3, 5, 7, 11, 15, 19 and 23.

As for time point: week 23, last vaccination. Alongside topical imiquimod, each dose of vaccine comprised 300 ug of mutant IDH1 20-mer peptide. Tumors from donors were new WHO grade 3 or 4 IDH1-mutant astrocytomas with ATRX loss. Study-level results: Pseudoprogression apparently lacked any relation to changes in top peripheral T cell clonotypes.

Comment on this clone: Its target is not known.

V was cut by 0 bases and J by 3 bases, with 14 bases left in between. This CDR3 region has 16 residues. Germline V gene data show CDR1 as MNHEY and CDR2 as SVGAGI. Measured with immunoSEQ multiplex PCR; TCRdb has only the in-frame clones, and not every one. The table shows 50,000 to 70,000 clones, with more than 75% occurring only once. This receptor was taken from a man aged 35 to 55 with glioma. This sequence joins TRBV6-5 and TRBJ1-1; D gene unclear. Sequencing used PBMCs, obtained from a glioma patient whose treatment included an IDH1 peptide vaccine. The CDR3 region has the DNA TGTGCCAGCAGTTACTCGGTGGAATTCGGCCACACTGAAGCTTTCTTT. Translation: CASSYSVEFGHTEAFF.